The 10 T cell receptor beta chains below all came from one sample that was sequenced in a study of Ad26.COV2.S vaccination and SARS-CoV-2 variants. Profiled with immunoSEQ multiplex PCR; TCRdb holds only in-frame clones, not every one. The repertoire includes hundreds of thousands of clones, approximately 83% of them detected once, and around 7.4% sits in the top ten. Treatment defined: 19 received Ad26.COV2.S at low or high dose, single or two shots; 5 received placebo; per-sample allocation not given. Day 63 after the first injection of vaccine or placebo was the sampling time. The specimen was peripheral blood, collected in a trial of Ad26.COV2.S vaccine versus placebo. Receptors originate from a person aged 18-60 years who received the Ad26.COV2.S COVID-19 vaccine or a placebo.

This clone is a singleton in its sample. The V and J genes are TRBV5-1 and TRBJ1-2; no definite D call. V lost 2 bases and J 3 bases, leaving 8 bases between the germline ends. This CDR3 region has 13 residues. Per the germline V gene, CDR1 is SGHRS and CDR2 is YFSETQ. In DNA form, the CDR3 reads TGCGCCAGCAGCTTCCAGTTAGACTATGGCTACACCTTC. Translated, it gives CASSFQLDYGYTF.

The rearrangement links TRBV6-5 to TRBJ2-7, with D perhaps assigned TRBD1 or TRBD2 (7 bases each). Trimming pared 2 bases from V and 6 bases from J, leaving 14 bases between. The CDR3 length is 14 residues. Germline CDR1 and CDR2: MNHEY and SVGAGI. Here the CDR3 reads CASSYPQRDSEQYF. The CDR3 nucleotides are TGTGCCAGCAGTTACCCCCAGCGGGACAGCGAGCAGTACTTC.

J is TRBJ1-1 and V is TRBV7-3; 9 nucleotides align to TRBD1. The germline V gene encodes CDR1 SGHTA and CDR2 FQGTGA. V trimming: 5 bases; J trimming: 4 bases; junction bases outside the gene matches: 11. The CDR3 runs to 16 residues. The CDR3 nucleotides are TGTGCCAGCAGCACTACCGGGACAGGGTGGGGCACTGAAGCTTTCTTT. It encodes CASSTTGTGWGTEAFF.

This rearrangement joins TRBV5-8 to TRBJ1-1, with no clear D. The CDR3 extends over 13 amino acids. Per germline, CDR1 SGHTS and CDR2 YDEGEE. The V end was cut by 4 bases, the J end by 1 base, with 8 bases between. The CDR3 is CASSAVRNTEAFF. Written as DNA, the CDR3 is TGTGCCAGCAGCGCCGTGAGGAACACTGAAGCTTTCTTT.

The chain uses TRBV27 and TRBJ2-7; 8 nucleotides match TRBD2. Germline CDR1 is MNHEY and CDR2 is SMNVEV (reference sequence). The V gene end was trimmed by 8 bases and the J gene end by 2 bases; junction bases not matched to a gene: 11. The CDR3 spans 15 residues. The CDR3 reads CASGHRLAGTYEQYF. CDR3 nucleotides: TGTGCCAGCGGTCATAGGCTAGCGGGCACCTACGAGCAGTACTTC.

The chain employs TRBV29-1 and TRBJ2-1, with 11 bases fitting TRBD2. The CDR3 contains 15 residues. The V and J ends lost 6 bases and 7 bases, in that order; junction bases with no gene match: 11. Germline lookup yields CDR1 SQVTM and CDR2 ANQGSEA. The CDR3 protein is CSVKIAGGPWNEQFF. DNA for the CDR3: TGCAGCGTCAAGATAGCGGGGGGGCCTTGGAATGAGCAGTTCTTC.

The chain employs TRBV6-5 and TRBJ2-7; tentatively, D is TRBD1 or TRBD2 (5 bases each). Germline V CDR1 and CDR2: MNHEY, SVGAGI. V lost 7 bases and J 5 bases, leaving 12 bases between the germline ends. CDR3 length: 12 amino acids. In nucleotides, the CDR3 is TGTGCCAGCATTGGGACCGGGGACGAGCAGTACTTC. Translation: CASIGTGDEQYF.

V gene TRBV4-3 combines with J gene TRBJ2-3; D not resolved. This CDR3 has 13 amino acids. Trimming cost V 0 bases and J 12 bases, with 13 bases left between them. Looked up from germline, CDR1 is LGHNA and CDR2 is YSLEER. The CDR3 is CASSQDPGSAQYF. CDR3 nucleotide sequence: TGCGCCAGCAGCCAAGACCCCGGGTCTGCCCAGTATTTT.

This chain connects TRBV5-1 to TRBJ2-7; TRBD2 aligns across 10 bases. CDR1 and CDR2 from the germline V gene are SGHRS and YFSETQ. The CDR3 is 15 residues long. V lost 2 bases to trimming and J lost 2 bases; unmatched junction nucleotides: 4. CDR3 sequence (DNA): TGCGCCAGCAGCTTTACTAGCGGGGATCCCTACGAGCAGTACTTC. Translating gives CASSFTSGDPYEQYF.

This chain links TRBV21-1 with TRBJ2-2; the table calls TRBD1, which could not be checked here. TRBV21-1 is a documented pseudogene. CDR3 size: 17 residues. The CDR3 DNA reads TGTGCCAGCAGCATCAAGGGGGCCAGGGGAAGTCCCGGGGAGCTGTTTTTT. Translating it yields CASSIKGARGSPGELFF.